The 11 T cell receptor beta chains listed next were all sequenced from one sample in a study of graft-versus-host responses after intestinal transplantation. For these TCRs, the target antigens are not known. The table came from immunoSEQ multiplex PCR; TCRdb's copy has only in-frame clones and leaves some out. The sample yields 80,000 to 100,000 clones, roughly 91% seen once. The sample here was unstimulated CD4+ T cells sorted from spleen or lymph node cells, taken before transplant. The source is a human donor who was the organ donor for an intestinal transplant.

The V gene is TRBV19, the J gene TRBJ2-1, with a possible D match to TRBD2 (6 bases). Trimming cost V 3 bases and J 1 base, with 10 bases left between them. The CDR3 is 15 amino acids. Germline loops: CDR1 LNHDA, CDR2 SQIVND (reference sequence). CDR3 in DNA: TGTGCCAGTAGTATGCGCGCGGGGTCCTACAATGAGCAGTTCTTC. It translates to CASSMRAGSYNEQFF.

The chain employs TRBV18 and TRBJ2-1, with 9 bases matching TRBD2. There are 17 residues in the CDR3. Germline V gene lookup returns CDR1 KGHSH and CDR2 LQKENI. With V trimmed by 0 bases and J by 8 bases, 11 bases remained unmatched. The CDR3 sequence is CASSPPRAGGPSDEQFF. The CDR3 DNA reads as TGTGCCAGCTCACCACCTCGGGCGGGGGGGCCGTCGGATGAGCAGTTCTTC.

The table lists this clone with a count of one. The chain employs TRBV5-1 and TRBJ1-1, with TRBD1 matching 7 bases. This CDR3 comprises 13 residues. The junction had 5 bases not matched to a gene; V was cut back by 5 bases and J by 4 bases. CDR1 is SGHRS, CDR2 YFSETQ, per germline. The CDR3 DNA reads TGCGCCAGCAGGAACCAGGGGGGCACTGAAGCTTTCTTT. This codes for CASRNQGGTEAFF.

The CDR3 nucleotides are TGCAGCGTTGAAGAGCGGATTGTCCGGGAAGAAGCTTTCTTT. As protein: CSVEERIVREEAFF. The V gene is TRBV29-1, the J gene TRBJ1-1; D not certain. The CDR3 loop spans 14 amino acids. Germline V gene lookup returns CDR1 SQVTM and CDR2 ANQGSEA. The V end lost 0 bases, the J end lost 8 bases, and 16 bases lay between the germline ends.

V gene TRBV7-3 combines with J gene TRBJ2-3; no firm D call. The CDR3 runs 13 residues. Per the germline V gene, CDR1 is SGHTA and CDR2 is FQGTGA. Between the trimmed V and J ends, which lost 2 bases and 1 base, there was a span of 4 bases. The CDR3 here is CASSLLGTDTQYF. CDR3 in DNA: TGTGCCAGCAGCTTATTAGGCACAGATACGCAGTATTTT.

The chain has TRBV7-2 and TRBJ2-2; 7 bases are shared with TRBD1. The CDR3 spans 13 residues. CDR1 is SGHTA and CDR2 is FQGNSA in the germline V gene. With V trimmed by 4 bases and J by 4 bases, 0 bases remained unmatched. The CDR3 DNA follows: TGTGCCAGCAGCTCAGGGGGCACCGGGGAGCTGTTTTTT. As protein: CASSSGGTGELFF.

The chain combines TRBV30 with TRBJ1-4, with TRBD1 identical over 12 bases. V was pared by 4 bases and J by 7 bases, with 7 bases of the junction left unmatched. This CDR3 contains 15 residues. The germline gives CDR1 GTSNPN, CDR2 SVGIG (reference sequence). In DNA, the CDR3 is TGTGCCTGGACAACCGGGACAGGGGGCAGTGAAAAACTGTTTTTT. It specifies CAWTTGTGGSEKLFF.

CDR3 sequence: CSVVPTGAANYGYTF. The CDR3 nucleotides are TGCAGCGTTGTCCCGACAGGGGCAGCTAACTATGGCTACACCTTC. The chain combines TRBV29-1 with TRBJ1-2; 8 positions match TRBD1. CDR3 length: 15 amino acids. V shed 4 bases, J shed 0 bases, and the junction held 7 bases outside the gene matches. Germline V gives CDR1 SQVTM, CDR2 ANQGSEA.

As DNA, the CDR3 is TGCGCCAGCAGCTTAACAGCCTCCTACAATGAGCAGTTCTTC. Encoded protein: CASSLTASYNEQFF. This chain links TRBV5-1 with TRBJ2-1, with D unclear. The CDR3 extends over 14 amino acids. Looked up from germline, CDR1 is SGHRS and CDR2 is YFSETQ. With 2 bases removed from V and 0 bases from J, the gap between germline ends came to 6 bases.

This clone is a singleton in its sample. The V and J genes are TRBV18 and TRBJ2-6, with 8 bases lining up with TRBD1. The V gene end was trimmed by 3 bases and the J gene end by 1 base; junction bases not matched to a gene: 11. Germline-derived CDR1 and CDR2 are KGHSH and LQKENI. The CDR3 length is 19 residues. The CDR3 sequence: CASSPFKDRALSGANVLTF. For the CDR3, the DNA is TGTGCCAGCTCACCTTTTAAGGACAGGGCCCTATCTGGGGCCAACGTCCTGACTTTC.

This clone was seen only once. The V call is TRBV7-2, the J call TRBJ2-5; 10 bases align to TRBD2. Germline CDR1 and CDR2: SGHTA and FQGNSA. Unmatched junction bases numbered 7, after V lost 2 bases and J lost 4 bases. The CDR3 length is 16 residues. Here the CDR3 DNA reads TGTGCCAGCAGCTTAACTAGCGGGGCACCAAGAGAGACCCAGTACTTC. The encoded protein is CASSLTSGAPRETQYF.